Detailed here is one TCR beta chain. Its target is unknown. V lost 4 bases, J lost 5 bases, and 4 bases stayed unmatched. Per germline, CDR1 SGDLS and CDR2 YYNGEE. This CDR3 contains 15 residues. The data are from a study of CD8+CD57+ T cells in acquired aplastic anemia. Study background: The study obtained an average of about 3.1 ug of DNA from sorted CD4+ and CD8+ cells. General study results and limits: Between the patient and control groups, CD8+ Simpson's diversity did not differ significantly.

Sequenced patients had shown CD8+CD57+ cell expansion by flow cytometry. Severe acquired aplastic anemia was present in all patients. Patients were treatment-naive when blood was sampled. Both TCR beta VDJ combination and CDR3 sequence profiling were carried out. Genomic DNA was the template for this profiling. TCRdb processed the reads anew with MiXCR; each CDR3 protein has one entry. This table holds around 180,000 distinct CDR3 sequences, roughly 50% found once. Sequencing used sorted CD4+, CD8+, or CD8+CD57+ T cells (not recorded which) from PBMCs. The origin of this receptor is a human donor with aplastic anemia. The chain recombines TRBV9 with TRBJ2-7; TRBD2 matches at 15 bases. This CDR3 is CASSPGLAGGNEQYF. The CDR3 region has the DNA TGTGCCAGCAGCCCCGGACTAGCGGGAGGGAACGAGCAGTACTTC.